This TCR beta chain derives from a study of neurological immune-mediated disorders. The time point was: longitudinal time-point 2. V was shortened by 5 bases and J by 8 bases, with 18 bases between the two germline ends. Germline CDR1 is SGHDN and CDR2 is FVKESK. This CDR3 contains 14 residues. Many counts were recorded for this clonotype. Using its own MiXCR run on the 5' RACE reads, TCRdb lists one record per CDR3 protein. The data contain approximately 85,000 distinct CDR3 sequences, less than 15% of them singletons. This TCR was sampled from a female donor with HTLV-1-associated myelopathy (HAM/TSP). The rearrangement links TRBV14 to TRBJ1-2, with no clear D. Material for sequencing was PBMCs. CDR3 sequence reads: CASSSRGNAVGYTF. The CDR3 coding sequence is TGTGCCAGCAGCTCTCGGGGAAACGCTGTCGGCTACACCTTC.